A single sample is the source of the 25 T cell receptor beta chains below, sequenced in a study of CD8 T cells in Susac syndrome. After extraction with the RNeasy kit, roughly 0.5 to 1 ug of the RNA was reverse transcribed using random hexamers. TCRdb called the immunoSEQ multiplex PCR reads again in MiXCR, with one record for every CDR3 protein. The table shows a few hundred thousand distinct CDR3 sequences, with 85% to 90% occurring only once. The source material was CD8+ T cells from PBMCs. The receptors were gathered from a human donor with multiple sclerosis.

The chain recombines TRBV6-5 with TRBJ2-1; maybe TRBD2 (5 bases). The CDR3 length is 14 residues. V lost 5 bases, J lost 7 bases, and 15 bases lay in between. Germline V CDR1 and CDR2: MNHEY, SVGAGI. CDR3 loop: CASSLAEGPNEQFF. DNA of the CDR3: TGTGCCAGCAGTCTCGCCGAGGGCCCGAATGAGCAGTTCTTC.

This chain uses TRBV6-2 or TRBV6-3 with TRBJ2-5, with TRBD2 matching 10 bases. Germline lookup yields CDR1 MNHEY and CDR2 SVGEGT. This CDR3 has 15 amino acids. The V segment lost 5 bases and the J segment 5 bases; nucleotides outside the gene matches: 8. The CDR3 loop reads CASSLSSGGGETQYF. The CDR3 nucleotides are TGTGCCAGCAGTCTCTCTAGCGGGGGAGGGGAGACCCAGTACTTC.

The genes are TRBV5-1 and TRBJ1-1, with 8 bases fitting TRBD1. Germline V gene data show CDR1 as SGHRS and CDR2 as YFSETQ. This CDR3 is 15 amino acids long. J was trimmed by 4 bases and V by 4 bases; bases with no gene match: 9. The CDR3: CASSPAQGGPTEAFF. The CDR3 DNA sequence: TGCGCCAGCAGCCCTGCACAGGGGGGCCCCACTGAAGCTTTCTTT.

The rearrangement uses TRBV19 and TRBJ2-7, with unresolved D. V lost 2 bases and J 4 bases, leaving 9 bases between the germline ends. The CDR3 runs to 13 residues. Looked up from germline, CDR1 is LNHDA and CDR2 is SQIVND (reference sequence). CDR3 DNA sequence: TGTGCCAGTAGTATAACAGTCAGGTACGAGCAGTACTTC. This gives the protein CASSITVRYEQYF.

This clonotype was picked up a small number of times. J is TRBJ2-7 and V is TRBV29-1; a weak D match, TRBD2 (5 bases). The germline CDR1 and CDR2 sequences are SQVTM and ANQGSEA. Between the trimmed V and J ends, which lost 4 bases and 2 bases, there was a span of 9 bases. CDR3 size: 12 residues. In DNA form, the CDR3 reads TGCAGCGTTGGCTCCGGGACCTACGAGCAGTACTTC. It translates to CSVGSGTYEQYF.

The V gene is TRBV7-9, the J gene TRBJ2-3; TRBD2 is a possible D gene (7 bases). Trimming shortened V by 5 bases and J by 1 base, and 22 bases separated the two germline ends. This CDR3 is 18 amino acids long. CDR1 is SEHNR, CDR2 FQNEAQ, per germline (reference sequence). Here the CDR3 DNA reads TGTGCCAGCAGCCCCAAGGGGGGGGGCCTTCAACGCACAGATACGCAGTATTTT. The encoded protein is CASSPKGGGLQRTDTQYF.

Concerning this clonotype: The junction does not match germline at one end; this may be a read error. The chain has TRBV6-5 and TRBJ1-1, with D unclear. The length of the CDR3 is 13 residues. The germline V gene has CDR1 MNHEY and CDR2 SVGAGI. The CDR3 sequence: CASKRGANTEVFF. The DNA for the CDR3 is TGTGCCAGCAAACGGGGAGCCAACACTGAAGTTTTCTTT.

The rearrangement links TRBV27 to TRBJ2-7; perhaps TRBD2 as D (6 bases). The V end lost 4 bases, the J end lost 2 bases, and 9 bases lay between the germline ends. CDR1 is MNHEY, CDR2 SMNVEV, per germline (reference sequence). CDR3 length: 13 amino acids. The chain's CDR3 is CASSWGVPYEQYF. Written as DNA, the CDR3 is TGTGCCAGCAGTTGGGGGGTACCCTACGAGCAGTACTTC.

This clonotype has a single count. Here the CDR3 reads CASSLELGNQPQHF. CDR3 DNA: TGCGCCAGCAGCTTGGAACTCGGCAATCAGCCCCAGCATTTT. The chain has TRBV5-1 and TRBJ1-5, with D hard to call. The CDR3 consists of 14 residues. CDR1 SGHRS and CDR2 YFSETQ come from the germline V gene. V was cut by 0 bases and J by 2 bases, with 6 bases left in between.

The V call is TRBV21-1, the J call TRBJ2-5. TRBV21-1 is a pseudogene segment. The CDR3 spans 15 residues. CDR3 coding DNA: TGTGCCAGCAGCAAACTCGAAATCCACCAAGAGACCCAGTACTTC. Protein: CASSKLEIHQETQYF.

This clonotype was counted once. The rearrangement links TRBV6-5 to TRBJ1-1; no clear D gene. V was shortened by 1 base and J by 2 bases, with 8 bases between the two germline ends. CDR3 length: 14 residues. CDR1 and CDR2 (germline): MNHEY, SVGAGI. The CDR3 DNA reads as TGTGCCAGCAGTTACTATGGAATTAACACTGAAGCTTTCTTT. Translation: CASSYYGINTEAFF.

The chain uses TRBV4-1 and TRBJ2-2, with D unclear. Deletions cut 7 bases from V and 3 bases from J, with 12 bases between. The CDR3 spans 14 residues. Germline V gene data show CDR1 as MGHRA and CDR2 as YSYEKL. The chain's CDR3 is CASKGSSDTGELFF. The CDR3 region has the DNA TGCGCCAGCAAGGGCAGTAGTGACACCGGGGAGCTGTTTTTT.

The chain has TRBV6-2 or TRBV6-3 and TRBJ2-3, with 11 bases aligning to TRBD2. This CDR3 has 17 amino acids. Germline V gene data show CDR1 as MNHEY and CDR2 as SVGEGT. Trimming cost V 0 bases and J 4 bases; bases outside gene matches: 6. The CDR3 sequence: CASSYSRLAGRPDTQYF. DNA for the CDR3: TGTGCCAGCAGTTACTCCCGACTAGCGGGGCGGCCAGATACGCAGTATTTT.

The chain carries TRBV27 and TRBJ2-7; maybe TRBD2 (5 bases). V lost 5 bases and J lost 2, with 13 bases in between. The germline gives CDR1 MNHEY, CDR2 SMNVEV (reference sequence). This CDR3 region has 14 residues. CDR3 amino acids: CASSAGLGPYEQYF. The CDR3 DNA is TGTGCCAGCAGTGCCGGACTGGGCCCCTACGAGCAGTACTTC.

The gene calls are TRBV4-1 and TRBJ1-1; the D is unclear. Germline lookup yields CDR1 MGHRA and CDR2 YSYEKL. V was cut by 2 bases and J by 6 bases, with 10 bases left in between. The length of the CDR3 is 13 residues. CDR3 coding DNA: TGCGCCAGCAGCCAAATTGGGTCGGCTGAAGCTTTCTTT. Protein sequence: CASSQIGSAEAFF.

This clonotype was recorded a few times. The V gene is TRBV7-8, the J gene TRBJ2-7; D is ambiguous. With 1 base removed from V and 6 bases from J, the gap between germline ends came to 7 bases. This CDR3 comprises 12 residues. Germline CDR1 SGHVS, CDR2 FQNEAQ. The CDR3 spells CASSLEEAEQYF. DNA of the CDR3: TGTGCCAGCAGCTTAGAAGAGGCCGAGCAGTACTTC.

This clonotype was recorded a few times. This chain uses TRBV30 with TRBJ1-1; the D is unclear. This CDR3 is 11 amino acids long. CDR1 GTSNPN and CDR2 SVGIG come from the germline V gene (reference sequence). The V end was cut by 5 bases, the J end by 0 bases, with 4 bases between. The chain's CDR3 is CAWAVNTEAFF. CDR3 bases: TGTGCCTGGGCTGTGAACACTGAAGCTTTCTTT.

This chain links TRBV6-5 with TRBJ2-7; no firm D call. Germline-derived CDR1 and CDR2 are MNHEY and SVGAGI. The CDR3 contains 13 residues. The germline V and J ends were trimmed by 0 bases and 6 bases, with 9 bases remaining between them. The CDR3 DNA is TGTGCCAGCAGTTACTCCGGCAAACCCGAGCAGTACTTC. It yields the protein CASSYSGKPEQYF.

CDR3 DNA sequence: TGTGCCAGCAGTGAAGCGCTAGGCAGCCGCCAAAGCTCCTATAATTCACCCCTCCACTTT. Amino acids: CASSEALGSRQSSYNSPLHF. The rearrangement uses TRBV2 and TRBJ1-6; D not certain. This CDR3 has 20 residues. Germline-derived CDR1 and CDR2 are SNHLY and FYNNEI. V lost 0 bases to trimming and J lost 0 bases, with 18 bases between them.

This clonotype has a handful of counts. In DNA, the CDR3 is TGTGCCAGCAGCGTGGGGGGCAACGAGCAGTACTTC. Translated: CASSVGGNEQYF. The chain links TRBV9 to TRBJ2-7; D tentatively fits TRBD1 or TRBD2 (6 bases each). V lost 2 bases and J 5 bases, leaving 8 bases between the germline ends. This CDR3 is built from 12 residues. The germline gives CDR1 SGDLS, CDR2 YYNGEE.

V and J are TRBV30 and TRBJ1-4; no clear D. The CDR3 runs 14 residues. CDR1 is GTSNPN and CDR2 is SVGIG in the germline V gene (reference sequence). The DNA for the CDR3 is TGTGCTGGCCATCCGGCAGACTCTAATGAAAAACTGTTTTTT. Translation gives CAGHPADSNEKLFF.

The chain is built from TRBV12-3 or TRBV12-4 and TRBJ2-5, with 7 bases that match TRBD1. This CDR3 has 16 residues. The V and J ends lost 1 base and 5 bases, in that order; junction bases with no gene match: 10. CDR3 nucleotides: TGTGCCAGCAGTTTAGAGGGGGCGATGGTTGTCGAGACCCAGTACTTC. Translated, it gives CASSLEGAMVVETQYF.

This chain joins TRBV7-2 and TRBJ2-1, with 9 bases identical to TRBD1. Germline CDR1 SGHTA, CDR2 FQGNSA. The CDR3 has 16 amino acids. J lost 4 bases, V lost 2 bases, and 6 bases had no gene match. The CDR3 here is CASSLFSGQGYNEQFF. For the CDR3, the DNA is TGTGCCAGCAGCTTATTCTCGGGACAGGGTTACAATGAGCAGTTCTTC.

This clonotype has more than one count but fewer than ten. This chain connects TRBV6-5 to TRBJ1-1; D is uncertain. Germline assignment: CDR1 MNHEY and CDR2 SVGAGI. The CDR3 spans 13 residues. Trimming cost V 0 bases and J 7 bases, with 9 bases left between them. CDR3 region: CASSYSIMSEAFF. DNA of the CDR3: TGTGCCAGCAGTTACTCGATTATGAGTGAAGCTTTCTTT.

The CDR3 nucleotides are TGTGCCAGCAGCCCTCGGGGAACATGGGAGCAGTTCTTC. This encodes CASSPRGTWEQFF. This rearrangement joins TRBV7-9 to TRBJ2-1; a weak D match, TRBD2 (5 bases). The CDR3 runs to 13 residues. Trimming removed 5 bases at V and 10 bases at J, with 15 bases between. The germline V gene has CDR1 SEHNR and CDR2 FQNEAQ (reference sequence).